This note documents a single TCR beta chain sequence. Its antigen remains unknown. CDR1 and CDR2 from the germline V gene are LNHDA and SQIVND (reference sequence). This CDR3 is 15 amino acids long. The V end lost 8 bases, the J end lost 5 bases, and 21 bases lay between the germline ends. The entry originates in a study of vaccination effects on CD4 cells after COVID-19. Investigators separated out CD4+ T cells once around eleven days of culture had passed. Everyone in the study got two shots of either the BNT162b2 or mRNA-1273 vaccine. Profiled with immunoSEQ multiplex PCR; TCRdb holds only in-frame clones, not every one. Among 60,000 to 80,000 clones listed, around 69% were seen once.

The receptor's source is a human donor who received a COVID-19 vaccine. The rearrangement links TRBV19 to TRBJ1-2; a possible D gene is TRBD1 (6 bases). Specimen: CD4+ T cells from PBMCs cultured without peptide, collected after COVID-19 vaccination. As DNA, the CDR3 is TGTGCCAGTCGACCTTTCGGGGGGCGCTTTTATGGCTACACCTTC. It yields the protein CASRPFGGRFYGYTF.